This TCR beta chain originates from a study of control samples from healthy donors and cancer patients. The repertoire was sequenced with immunoSEQ multiplex PCR; TCRdb's copy has only in-frame clones and lacks some. This table holds approximately 140,000 clones, roughly 92% found once. The CDR3 sequence is 15 residues long. Germline CDR1 reads LNHNV; CDR2 reads YYDKDF (reference sequence). Deletions cut 0 bases from V and 9 bases from J, with 15 bases between. Sequenced sample: blood. This chain uses TRBV15 with TRBJ2-1; D not certain. This clonotype was sampled from a man under 40 in good health. The CDR3 reads CATSRDQVGFGEQFF. The CDR3 region has the DNA TGTGCCACCAGCAGAGATCAGGTAGGGTTTGGTGAGCAGTTCTTC.